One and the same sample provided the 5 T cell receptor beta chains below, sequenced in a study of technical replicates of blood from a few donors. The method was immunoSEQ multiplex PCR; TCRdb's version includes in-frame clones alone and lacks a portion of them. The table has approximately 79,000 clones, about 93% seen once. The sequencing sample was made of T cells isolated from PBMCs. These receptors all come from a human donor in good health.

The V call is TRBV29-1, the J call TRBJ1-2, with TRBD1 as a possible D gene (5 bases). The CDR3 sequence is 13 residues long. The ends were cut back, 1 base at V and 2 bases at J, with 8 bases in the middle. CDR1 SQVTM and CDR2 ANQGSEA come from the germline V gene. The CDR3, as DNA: TGCAGCGTTGAAGGGCGGGGGAACTATGGCTACACCTTC. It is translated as CSVEGRGNYGYTF.

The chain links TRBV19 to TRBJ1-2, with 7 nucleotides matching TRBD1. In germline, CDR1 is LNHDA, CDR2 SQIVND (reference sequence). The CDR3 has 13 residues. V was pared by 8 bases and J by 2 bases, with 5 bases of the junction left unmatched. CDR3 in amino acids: CASRTGENYGYTF. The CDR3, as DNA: TGTGCCAGTCGGACAGGCGAAAACTATGGCTACACCTTC.

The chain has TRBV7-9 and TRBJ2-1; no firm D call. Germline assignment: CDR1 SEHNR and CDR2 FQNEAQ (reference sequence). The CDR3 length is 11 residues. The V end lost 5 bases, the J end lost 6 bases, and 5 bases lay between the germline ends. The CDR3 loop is CASSPSNEQFF. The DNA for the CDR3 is TGTGCCAGCAGCCCCTCCAATGAGCAGTTCTTC.

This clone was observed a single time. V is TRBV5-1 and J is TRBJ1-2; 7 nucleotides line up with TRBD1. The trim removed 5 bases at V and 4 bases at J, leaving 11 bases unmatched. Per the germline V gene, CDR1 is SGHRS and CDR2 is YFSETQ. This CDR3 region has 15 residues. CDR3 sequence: CASRAGTAAPYGYTF. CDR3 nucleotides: TGCGCCAGCAGGGCCGGGACAGCAGCACCCTATGGCTACACCTTC.

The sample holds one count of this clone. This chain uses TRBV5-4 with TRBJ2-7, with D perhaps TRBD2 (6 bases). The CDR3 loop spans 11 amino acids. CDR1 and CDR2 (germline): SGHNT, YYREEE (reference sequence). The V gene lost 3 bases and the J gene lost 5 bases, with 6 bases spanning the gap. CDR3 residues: CASSWGDEQYF. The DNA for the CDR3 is TGTGCCAGCAGCTGGGGGGACGAGCAGTACTTC.